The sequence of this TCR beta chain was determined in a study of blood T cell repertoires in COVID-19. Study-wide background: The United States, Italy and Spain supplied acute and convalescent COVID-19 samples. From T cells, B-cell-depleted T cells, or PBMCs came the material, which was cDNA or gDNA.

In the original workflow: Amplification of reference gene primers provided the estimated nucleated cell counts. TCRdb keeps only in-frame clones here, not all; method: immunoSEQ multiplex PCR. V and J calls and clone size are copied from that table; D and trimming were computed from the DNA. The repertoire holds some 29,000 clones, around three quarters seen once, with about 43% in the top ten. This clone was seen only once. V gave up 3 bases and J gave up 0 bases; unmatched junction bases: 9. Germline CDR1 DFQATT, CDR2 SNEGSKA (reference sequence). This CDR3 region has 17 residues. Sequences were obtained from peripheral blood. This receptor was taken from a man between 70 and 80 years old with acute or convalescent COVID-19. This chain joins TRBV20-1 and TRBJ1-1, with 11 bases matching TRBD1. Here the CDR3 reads CSASWVDRGRMNTEAFF. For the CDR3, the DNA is TGCAGTGCTAGTTGGGTGGACAGGGGGCGAATGAACACTGAAGCTTTCTTT.